The 9 T cell receptor beta chains in this list originate from one sample, sequenced in a study of T cells in Graves' hyperthyroidism and ophthalmopathy. Amplified TCR beta CDR3 regions derived from RNA transcripts. The TCR CDR3 was amplified in a first-round RT-PCR using the HTBI primer set. TCRdb passed the multiplex PCR reads through MiXCR, listing each CDR3 protein once. The sample yields about half a million distinct CDR3 sequences, under 25% seen once. Sequenced: blood. These receptors were obtained from a woman aged 70-85 years with Graves' ophthalmopathy.

This sequence joins TRBV12-3 or TRBV12-4 and TRBJ1-1; TRBD1 is a possible D gene (6 bases). This CDR3 is 16 amino acids long. The germline V and J ends were trimmed by 8 bases and 1 base, with 20 bases remaining between them. DNA of the CDR3: TGTGCCAGCTCAAACCGCCAGGGGCGCGGGAACACTGAAGCTTTCTTT. The encoded protein is CASSNRQGRGNTEAFF.

Note on this clonotype: This sequence may be a read error, since a much larger clone differs from it by one base. J is TRBJ1-1 and V is TRBV5-1; a weak D match, TRBD1 (6 bases). V was trimmed by 4 bases and J by 6 bases, leaving 19 bases between them. Germline V gene lookup returns CDR1 SGHRS and CDR2 YFSETQ. The CDR3 runs to 15 residues. CDR3 bases: TGCGCCAGCAGCGGGGACGGGGGGCTTAGAGCTGAAGCTTTCTTT. Residues: CASSGDGGLRAEAFF.

This clonotype showed up many times. This chain links TRBV12-3 or TRBV12-4 with TRBJ1-5; D unclear. This CDR3 region has 15 residues. Trimming removed 1 base from V and 0 bases from J, with 7 bases in between. For the CDR3, the DNA is TGTGCCAGCAGTTTAGGCGGCGATAGCAATCAGCCCCAGCATTTT. Translating it yields CASSLGGDSNQPQHF.

This clonotype was detected many times. This rearrangement joins TRBV28 to TRBJ1-2; 8 bases are a match to TRBD1. V lost 5 bases to trimming and J lost 4 bases; unmatched junction nucleotides: 3. Looked up from germline, CDR1 is MDHEN and CDR2 is SYDVKM. The CDR3 loop spans 13 amino acids. The CDR3 protein is CASSNDRGYGYTF. The CDR3 DNA reads TGTGCCAGCAGTAATGACAGGGGCTATGGCTACACCTTC.

The rearrangement joins TRBV3-1 to TRBJ2-1; TRBD1 matches at 8 bases. Losses at the gene ends were 5 bases for V and 10 bases for J; bases not matched to a gene: 13. The CDR3 has 15 residues. Germline V gene sequence: CDR1 LGHDT, CDR2 YNNKEL (reference sequence). CDR3 sequence: CASSRGTGQHAEQFF. The CDR3 DNA reads TGTGCCAGCAGCAGAGGGACAGGTCAACACGCGGAGCAGTTCTTC.

This clonotype has only a few counts. The rearrangement uses TRBV5-1 and TRBJ1-6, with TRBD1 as a possible D gene (5 bases). The CDR3 length is 15 residues. The germline gives CDR1 SGHRS, CDR2 YFSETQ. Deletions cut 4 bases from V and 9 bases from J, with 17 bases between. As DNA, the CDR3 is TGCGCCAGCAGCAGGGACCCCGAAGGCCGTTCACCCCTCCACTTT. Its translation is CASSRDPEGRSPLHF.

This clonotype was seen a handful of times. This sequence joins TRBV6-1 and TRBJ2-5; no firm D call. V was cut by 6 bases and J by 5 bases, with 16 bases left in between. CDR3 length: 14 amino acids. Germline V gene data show CDR1 as MNHNS and CDR2 as SASEGT. For the CDR3, the DNA is TGTGCCAGCAGCCTCAAAGTCTTTGGGGAGACCCAGTACTTC. Translated, it gives CASSLKVFGETQYF.

The chain joins TRBV19 to TRBJ2-7; a weak D match, TRBD2 (6 bases). The germline V and J ends were trimmed by 0 bases and 4 bases, with 7 bases remaining between them. This CDR3 is 13 amino acids long. From germline, CDR1 is LNHDA and CDR2 SQIVND (reference sequence). The CDR3 nucleotides are TGTGCCAGTAGTATAGAGGAGGGTTACGAGCAGTACTTC. Translating gives CASSIEEGYEQYF.

This clonotype was counted only a few times. The chain combines TRBV20-1 with TRBJ2-3; D may match TRBD1 or TRBD2 (6 bases each). The CDR3 contains 16 residues. Germline V gives CDR1 DFQATT, CDR2 SNEGSKA (reference sequence). CDR3 sequence: CSGSARFGGPTDTQYF. DNA of the CDR3: TGCAGCGGCAGCGCGCGATTTGGGGGGCCCACAGATACGCAGTATTTT.